This T cell receptor (beta chain) was obtained from a study of cytomegalovirus exposure and HLA in healthy donors. The study's findings and limits: Across donors, presence/absence analyses took sequencing depth to be roughly uniform. Later analysis identified a missense DCLRE1C variant that was linked to TCR beta V- and J-gene trimming.

13 Jbeta primers and 60 Vbeta primers were used for the PCR. The assay was immunoSEQ multiplex PCR, and TCRdb's table has in-frame clones only and misses some. The table records over 150,000 clones, about 84% of them present only once. Points on this clone: Its antigen is unidentified.

Sequenced input: PBMCs. This receptor was taken from a woman in her forties in good health and CMV-seropositive.

CDR3: CARRSLRPLQGFDWGQYF. The CDR3, as DNA: TGTGCCAGAAGGTCGTTACGACCCTTGCAGGGGTTCGATTGGGGCCAGTACTTC. This chain joins TRBV19 and TRBJ2-5; D might be TRBD1 (6 bases). The CDR3 length is 18 residues. Germline CDR1 is LNHDA and CDR2 is SQIVND (reference sequence). V was cut by 9 bases and J by 10 bases, with 36 bases left in between.